A selection of T cell receptor beta chains follows, all from one sample in a study of shared clonotypes between healthy human individuals. TCRdb's copy holds only in-frame clones and misses some; the assay was immunoSEQ multiplex PCR. The sample holds about 2 million clones, about 95% seen once. Sequencing was carried out using naive CD8+ T cells sorted from blood. These receptor sequences come from a man between 18 and 35 years old in good health. Each CDR3 is given with its conserved first and last residue. Fields, in order: clone size, D gene, V gene, J gene, CDR3 DNA, CDR3 protein. D genes are given only for firm matches. Not all rows give a size; the values are once, few, many and, for expanded clones, a class.

abundance: .; d_gene: TRBD2; v_gene: TRBV28; j_gene: TRBJ2-7; CDR3nt: TGTGCCATACTATTGACTAGCGGGGGGCGAGAGCAGTACTTC; CDR3aa: CAILLTSGGREQYF
abundance: .; d_gene: TRBD1; v_gene: TRBV5-6; j_gene: TRBJ1-1; CDR3nt: TGTGCCAGCAGCTTGGCCGGACAGGGATGGTACACTGAAGCTTTCTTT; CDR3aa: CASSLAGQGWYTEAFF
abundance: .; d_gene: .; v_gene: TRBV4-1; j_gene: TRBJ2-6; CDR3nt: TGCGCCAGCAGCCAAGCGCCAGCTGGGGCCAACGTCCTGACTTTC; CDR3aa: CASSQAPAGANVLTF
abundance: .; d_gene: .; v_gene: TRBV27; j_gene: TRBJ2-1; CDR3nt: TGTGCCAGCAGTATTGAGGGGGGCGAGTCGCATGAGCAGTTCTTC; CDR3aa: CASSIEGGESHEQFF
abundance: .; d_gene: .; v_gene: TRBV2; j_gene: TRBJ2-7; CDR3nt: TGTGCCAGCACCCGGAGAGATAACTACGAGCAGTACTTC; CDR3aa: CASTRRDNYEQYF
abundance: .; d_gene: TRBD1; v_gene: TRBV10-3; j_gene: TRBJ2-7; CDR3nt: TGTGCCATCAGCCGGCCCCTTGGACAGGGGGTAGCGCACGAGCAGTACTTC; CDR3aa: CAISRPLGQGVAHEQYF
abundance: .; d_gene: .; v_gene: TRBV21-1; j_gene: TRBJ2-7; CDR3nt: TGTGCCAGCAGCTCTCGGACTAGCGGACCCTACGAGCAGTACTTC; CDR3aa: CASSSRTSGPYEQYF
abundance: .; d_gene: TRBD2; v_gene: TRBV5-6; j_gene: TRBJ2-1; CDR3nt: TGTGCCAGCAGCTTGACAGGACTAGCGGGAGCTCTCTACAATGAGCAGTTCTTC; CDR3aa: CASSLTGLAGALYNEQFF
abundance: .; d_gene: .; v_gene: TRBV29-1; j_gene: TRBJ2-7; CDR3nt: TGCAGCGTTCAAACGACAGCTGCCTACGAGCAGTACTTC; CDR3aa: CSVQTTAAYEQYF
abundance: .; d_gene: .; v_gene: TRBV9; j_gene: TRBJ2-3; CDR3nt: TGTGCCAGCAGCCCTTCAGGGGGAGGGGGCACAGATACGCAGTATTTT; CDR3aa: CASSPSGGGGTDTQYF
abundance: once; d_gene: TRBD1; v_gene: TRBV10-3; j_gene: TRBJ2-2; CDR3nt: TGTGCCATCGGAAAATGGACAGGGGGAACCGGGGAGCTGTTTTTT; CDR3aa: CAIGKWTGGTGELFF
abundance: .; d_gene: .; v_gene: TRBV2; j_gene: TRBJ1-2; CDR3nt: TGTGCCAGCAGTGAAGCGGAGGGGGATCGAGATGGCTACACCTTC; CDR3aa: CASSEAEGDRDGYTF
abundance: .; d_gene: .; v_gene: TRBV7-2; j_gene: TRBJ1-6; CDR3nt: TGTGCCTGCAGCAGTCAATATAATTCACCCCTCCACTTT; CDR3aa: CACSSQYNSPLHF
abundance: .; d_gene: .; v_gene: TRBV6-5; j_gene: TRBJ2-5; CDR3nt: TGTGCCAGCAGTCCTTACAGAACCTCTCAAGAGACCCAGTACTTC; CDR3aa: CASSPYRTSQETQYF
abundance: once; d_gene: .; v_gene: TRBV6-6; j_gene: TRBJ2-3; CDR3nt: TGTGCCAGCAGTTACCCAACCAGGGGAACAGATACGCAGTATTTT; CDR3aa: CASSYPTRGTDTQYF
abundance: .; d_gene: TRBD2; v_gene: TRBV7-9; j_gene: TRBJ2-2; CDR3nt: TGTGCCAGCAGCTCTAGCGGGGTTGGCGGGGAGCTGTTTTTT; CDR3aa: CASSSSGVGGELFF
abundance: .; d_gene: .; v_gene: TRBV9; j_gene: TRBJ1-1; CDR3nt: TGTGCCAGCAGCACAACCCCCCATAACACTGAAGCTTTCTTT; CDR3aa: CASSTTPHNTEAFF
abundance: .; d_gene: .; v_gene: TRBV7-9; j_gene: TRBJ2-5; CDR3nt: TGTGCCAGCACATGGGACGAGTCTCAAGAGACCCAGTACTTC; CDR3aa: CASTWDESQETQYF
abundance: .; d_gene: .; v_gene: TRBV5-4; j_gene: TRBJ2-6; CDR3nt: TGTGCCAGCAGCTTGGTGACGGATTCTAACGTCCTGACTTTC; CDR3aa: CASSLVTDSNVLTF
abundance: once; d_gene: .; v_gene: TRBV5-4; j_gene: TRBJ1-2; CDR3nt: TGTGCCAGCAGCTTGGCCCCAGCTTCTAACTATGGCTACACCTTC; CDR3aa: CASSLAPASNYGYTF
abundance: .; d_gene: TRBD2; v_gene: TRBV27; j_gene: TRBJ2-3; CDR3nt: TGTGCCAGCAGTTTTAGCGGGGGGGCCTCAGATACGCAGTATTTT; CDR3aa: CASSFSGGASDTQYF
abundance: .; d_gene: .; v_gene: TRBV4-3; j_gene: TRBJ1-1; CDR3nt: TGCGCCAGCAACCAACGCACAGGGCTCCCTGAAGCTTTCTTT; CDR3aa: CASNQRTGLPEAFF
abundance: once; d_gene: TRBD2; v_gene: TRBV5-6; j_gene: TRBJ2-1; CDR3nt: TGTGCCAGCAGCGCCGCGGGGGGGAGTGAGCAGTTCTTC; CDR3aa: CASSAAGGSEQFF
abundance: .; d_gene: TRBD2; v_gene: TRBV4-1; j_gene: TRBJ2-1; CDR3nt: TGCGCCAGCAGCCAAGATCTGGGAACGGGCGGGAGGGTGTACAATGAGCAGTTCTTC; CDR3aa: CASSQDLGTGGRVYNEQFF
abundance: .; d_gene: .; v_gene: TRBV7-9; j_gene: TRBJ2-5; CDR3nt: TGTGCTTCCGGGGAGGTGGGTGAAGAGACCCAGTACTTC; CDR3aa: CASGEVGEETQYF
abundance: .; d_gene: .; v_gene: TRBV9; j_gene: TRBJ2-3; CDR3nt: TGTGCCAGCAGCGTAGGAGGGCAGGATACGCAGTATTTT; CDR3aa: CASSVGGQDTQYF
abundance: .; d_gene: .; v_gene: TRBV5-6; j_gene: TRBJ1-1; CDR3nt: TGTGCCAGCAGCTTGGGGTTCAGGGGCACTGAAGCTTTCTTT; CDR3aa: CASSLGFRGTEAFF
abundance: .; d_gene: .; v_gene: TRBV9; j_gene: TRBJ1-1; CDR3nt: TGTGCCAGCAGCGTAGAAGGGGAAATGGGCCCTGGTGAAGCTTTCTTT; CDR3aa: CASSVEGEMGPGEAFF
abundance: .; d_gene: TRBD2; v_gene: TRBV5-1; j_gene: TRBJ2-1; CDR3nt: TGCGCCAGCAGCTTGGGGCTCTTAGGACTAGCGGAAGGAGGGCCCTACAATGAGCAGTTCTTC; CDR3aa: CASSLGLLGLAEGGPYNEQFF
abundance: .; d_gene: TRBD1; v_gene: TRBV11-2; j_gene: TRBJ2-2; CDR3nt: TGTGCCAGCAGCTTAGGCCCGACAGGGGGTCATAACACCGGGGAGCTGTTTTTT; CDR3aa: CASSLGPTGGHNTGELFF
abundance: .; d_gene: .; v_gene: TRBV14; j_gene: TRBJ2-7; CDR3nt: TGTGCCAGCAGCCAAGGTGGCGAGCAGTACTTC; CDR3aa: CASSQGGEQYF
abundance: .; d_gene: .; v_gene: TRBV7-9; j_gene: TRBJ1-6; CDR3nt: TGTGCCAGCAGCAGTCCAGGGTTTTCACCCCTCCACTTT; CDR3aa: CASSSPGFSPLHF
abundance: .; d_gene: .; v_gene: TRBV6-1; j_gene: TRBJ1-3; CDR3nt: TGTGCCAGCACCTGGGTGGGGCTCTCTGGAAACACCATATATTTT; CDR3aa: CASTWVGLSGNTIYF
abundance: .; d_gene: TRBD1; v_gene: TRBV4-1; j_gene: TRBJ1-6; CDR3nt: TGCGCCAGCAGCCTCCTGGACAGGTCGGATTCACCCCTCCACTTT; CDR3aa: CASSLLDRSDSPLHF
abundance: .; d_gene: .; v_gene: TRBV5-4; j_gene: TRBJ1-5; CDR3nt: TGTGCCAGCAGCGGTACCCCGCGGGCCAAAACTTATAGCAATCAGCCCCAGCATTTT; CDR3aa: CASSGTPRAKTYSNQPQHF
abundance: .; d_gene: TRBD2; v_gene: TRBV28; j_gene: TRBJ2-3; CDR3nt: TGTGCCAGCAGTCCCCCTAGCGGGGGTCGGCCTAGCACAGATACGCAGTATTTT; CDR3aa: CASSPPSGGRPSTDTQYF
abundance: .; d_gene: .; v_gene: TRBV5-6; j_gene: TRBJ1-3; CDR3nt: TGTGCCAGCAGCTTGGTGGACTCTGGAAACACCATATATTTT; CDR3aa: CASSLVDSGNTIYF
abundance: .; d_gene: TRBD1; v_gene: TRBV7-9; j_gene: TRBJ2-1; CDR3nt: TGTGCCAGCAGCCACCCCGACAGGGGTTACTACAATGAGCAGTTCTTC; CDR3aa: CASSHPDRGYYNEQFF
abundance: .; d_gene: .; v_gene: TRBV18; j_gene: TRBJ2-7; CDR3nt: TGTGCCAGCTCACAACAAGGAGGCGAGCAGTACTTC; CDR3aa: CASSQQGGEQYF
abundance: .; d_gene: .; v_gene: TRBV4-1; j_gene: TRBJ2-2; CDR3nt: TGCGCCAGCAGCCCCTCAAACACCGGGGAGCTGTTTTTT; CDR3aa: CASSPSNTGELFF
abundance: .; d_gene: .; v_gene: TRBV29-1; j_gene: TRBJ2-7; CDR3nt: TGCAGCGTTGAAGGCCGGGCCACGAGGGGGTACGAGCAGTACTTC; CDR3aa: CSVEGRATRGYEQYF
abundance: .; d_gene: .; v_gene: TRBV5-4; j_gene: TRBJ2-7; CDR3nt: TGTGCCAGCAGCCAACCTGGAAGGGACGAGCAGTACTTC; CDR3aa: CASSQPGRDEQYF
abundance: once; d_gene: .; v_gene: TRBV5-6; j_gene: TRBJ2-5; CDR3nt: TGTGCCAGCAGCTTAGGATCCGGGCTTGGAAACGAATACTTC; CDR3aa: CASSLGSGLGNEYF
abundance: .; d_gene: TRBD2; v_gene: TRBV13; j_gene: TRBJ2-7; CDR3nt: TGTGCCAGCAGCGGACCGGGACAGGAGGGACTAGCGGCTATCAACTACGAGCAGTACTTC; CDR3aa: CASSGPGQEGLAAINYEQYF
abundance: .; d_gene: .; v_gene: TRBV28; j_gene: TRBJ2-7; CDR3nt: TGTGCCAGCAGTTTTAGCAACAGCGAATACGAGCAGTACTTC; CDR3aa: CASSFSNSEYEQYF
abundance: .; d_gene: .; v_gene: TRBV7-7; j_gene: TRBJ2-2; CDR3nt: TGTGCTAGCAGCCCCCAGGCTGTCCTGGGCACCGGGGAGCTGTTTTTT; CDR3aa: CASSPQAVLGTGELFF
abundance: .; d_gene: TRBD2; v_gene: TRBV27; j_gene: TRBJ2-2; CDR3nt: TGTGCCAGCAGTTTCCAGCGGGGGCACACCGGGGAGCTGTTTTTT; CDR3aa: CASSFQRGHTGELFF
abundance: .; d_gene: TRBD2; v_gene: TRBV9; j_gene: TRBJ2-7; CDR3nt: TGTGCCAGCAGCGCCCTCGGGACTAGCGGGGGCGAGCAGTACTTC; CDR3aa: CASSALGTSGGEQYF
abundance: .; d_gene: .; v_gene: TRBV2; j_gene: TRBJ1-5; CDR3nt: TGTGCCAGCAGTGAAGCTACCACCAGGGAGCCCCAGCATTTT; CDR3aa: CASSEATTREPQHF
abundance: .; d_gene: TRBD1; v_gene: TRBV6-6; j_gene: TRBJ1-6; CDR3nt: TGTGCCAGCAGTTACTTTACAGGGGAGAGGGGGTCACCCCTCCACTTT; CDR3aa: CASSYFTGERGSPLHF
abundance: .; d_gene: TRBD2; v_gene: TRBV9; j_gene: TRBJ2-7; CDR3nt: TGTGCCAGCAGCGTCGGAGCTAGCGGGAGCTACGAGCAGTACTTC; CDR3aa: CASSVGASGSYEQYF
abundance: .; d_gene: .; v_gene: TRBV7-8; j_gene: TRBJ2-1; CDR3nt: TGTGCCAGCAGCTTAGACCAGCGCCCTGCCTACAATGAGCAGTTCTTC; CDR3aa: CASSLDQRPAYNEQFF
abundance: .; d_gene: TRBD1; v_gene: TRBV28; j_gene: TRBJ2-5; CDR3nt: TGTGCCAGCAGTTTAAATTGGGTACAGGGGTACCAAGAGACCCAGTACTTC; CDR3aa: CASSLNWVQGYQETQYF
abundance: .; d_gene: TRBD2; v_gene: TRBV9; j_gene: TRBJ2-5; CDR3nt: TGTGCCAGCAGCGAGACTAGCGGGGTGGAGACCCAGTACTTC; CDR3aa: CASSETSGVETQYF